One and the same sample provided the 25 T cell receptor beta chains below, sequenced in a study of blood T cell repertoires in COVID-19. Assay: immunoSEQ multiplex PCR; the TCRdb copy retains only in-frame clones and omits some. The table shows about 99,000 clones, with roughly 82% occurring only once. The source material was peripheral blood. The receptor set was obtained from a man in his sixties with acute or convalescent COVID-19.

V gene TRBV7-2 combines with J gene TRBJ2-7, with TRBD2 matching over 9 bases. The CDR3 consists of 15 residues. CDR1 is SGHTA, CDR2 FQGNSA, per germline. J was trimmed by 3 bases and V by 1 base; bases with no gene match: 4. CDR3 nucleotide sequence: TGTGCCAGCAGCTTAGATGCGGGAGGGCACTACGAGCAGTACTTC. Encoded protein: CASSLDAGGHYEQYF.

The V gene is TRBV11-2, the J gene TRBJ2-1; 11 nucleotides agree with TRBD1. Germline V lookup: CDR1 SGHAT, CDR2 FQNNGV. The CDR3 has 16 residues. V gave up 5 bases and J gave up 4 bases; unmatched junction bases: 7. The CDR3 spells CASSHSGTGGYNEQFF. The CDR3, as DNA: TGTGCCAGCAGCCATTCGGGGACAGGGGGGTACAATGAGCAGTTCTTC.

This sequence joins TRBV29-1 and TRBJ1-1; TRBD1 matches 8 bases. V lost 4 bases, J lost 6 bases, and 7 bases stayed unmatched. This CDR3 has 13 amino acids. In germline, CDR1 is SQVTM, CDR2 ANQGSEA. The CDR3 sequence is CSVAVQGAAEAFF. CDR3 nucleotides: TGCAGCGTTGCGGTGCAGGGGGCCGCTGAAGCTTTCTTT. Full variable domain (rest looked up from reference TRBV29-1 and TRBJ1-1): SAVISQKPSRDICQRGTSLTIQCQVDSQVTMMFWYRQQPGQSLTLIATANQGSEATYESGFVIDKFPISRPNLTFSTLTVSNMSPEDSSIYLCSVAVQGAAEAFFGQGTRLTVV.

This clone was recorded a few times. The chain recombines TRBV29-1 with TRBJ2-3; 13 bases line up with TRBD2. The CDR3 runs to 16 residues. Trimming removed 3 bases from V and 1 base from J; junction bases left unmatched: 4. CDR1 and CDR2 from the germline V gene are SQVTM and ANQGSEA. CDR3 amino acids: CSVDGTSGKGTDTQYF. CDR3 DNA: TGCAGCGTTGACGGGACTAGCGGGAAGGGCACAGATACGCAGTATTTT.

The genes are TRBV27 and TRBJ2-7, with D maybe TRBD2 (7 bases). CDR1 is MNHEY and CDR2 is SMNVEV in the germline V gene (reference sequence). The V and J ends lost 0 bases and 2 bases respectively, with 8 bases between them. This CDR3 spans 14 amino acids. CDR3 bases: TGTGCCAGCAGTTTATCGCGGGGGCCCTACGAGCAGTACTTC. Its protein is CASSLSRGPYEQYF.

The chain is built from TRBV5-1 and TRBJ1-2, with 7 nucleotides matching TRBD1. Germline CDR1 SGHRS, CDR2 YFSETQ. The trim removed 5 bases at V and 2 bases at J, leaving 3 bases unmatched. The CDR3 totals 13 residues. CDR3 protein: CASSGDSNYGYTF. CDR3 coding DNA: TGCGCCAGCAGTGGGGACAGCAACTATGGCTACACCTTC.

This chain joins TRBV11-2 and TRBJ2-1; 13 bases line up with TRBD2. CDR1 is SGHAT, CDR2 FQNNGV, per germline. CDR3 size: 18 residues. The V segment lost 0 bases and the J segment 6 bases; nucleotides outside the gene matches: 8. CDR3 in DNA: TGTGCCAGCAGCTTAGACTGGACTAGCGGGAGAGGCGGCAATGAGCAGTTCTTC. Its protein product is CASSLDWTSGRGGNEQFF.

The chain joins TRBV2 to TRBJ2-2; D gene uncertain. The CDR3 loop spans 15 amino acids. Trimming cost V 3 bases and J 1 base, with 9 bases left between them. The germline V gene encodes CDR1 SNHLY and CDR2 FYNNEI. The CDR3 bases are TGTGCCAGCAGTGACAGGTCCCGGAACACCGGGGAGCTGTTTTTT. It translates to CASSDRSRNTGELFF.

In its sample, this clone was seen a few times. The V and J genes are TRBV11-1 and TRBJ1-1; D ambiguous. The CDR3 is made up of 13 amino acids. V was shortened by 2 bases and J by 11 bases, with 15 bases between the two germline ends. Germline V lookup: CDR1 SGHAT, CDR2 FQDESV (reference sequence). The CDR3 here is CASSLWVMGEAFF. The CDR3, as DNA: TGTGCCAGCAGCTTATGGGTAATGGGCGAGGCTTTCTTT.

This chain joins TRBV7-2 and TRBJ2-3, with TRBD2 matching over 7 bases. The V gene's germline CDR1 is SGHTA and CDR2 FQGNSA. V lost 1 base and J lost 6; bases outside the gene matches: 7. The CDR3 spans 15 residues. The CDR3, as DNA: TGTGCCAGCAGCTTAGGAATAGCGGGTCGGGATACGCAGTATTTT. It encodes CASSLGIAGRDTQYF.

This clone has only one observation. J is TRBJ1-3 and V is TRBV11-3, with D possibly being TRBD1 (5 bases). Germline assignment: CDR1 SGHNT and CDR2 YENEEA. The CDR3 is made up of 14 amino acids. V lost 6 bases and J 0 bases, leaving 9 bases between the germline ends. CDR3 coding DNA: TGTGCCAGCAGGGGAAGGGGCTCTGGAAACACCATATATTTT. It translates to CASRGRGSGNTIYF.

V and J are TRBV25-1 and TRBJ2-3; 9 nucleotides agree with TRBD1. Trimming removed 4 bases from V and 2 bases from J; junction bases left unmatched: 13. The CDR3 is 18 amino acids. The germline V gene encodes CDR1 MGHDK and CDR2 SYGVNS. The CDR3 DNA reads TGTGCCAGCAGTGTGCTCCGGGACAGGGAGGGAAACACAGATACGCAGTATTTT. Encoded protein: CASSVLRDREGNTDTQYF. The complete variable domain, with remaining parts taken from reference TRBV25-1 and TRBJ2-3, reads EADIYQTPRYLVIGTGKKITLECSQTMGHDKMYWYQQDPGMELHLIHYSYGVNSTEKGDLSSESTVSRIRTEHFPLTLESARPSHTSQYLCASSVLRDREGNTDTQYFGPGTRLTVL.

The chain carries TRBV14 and TRBJ1-1; D not certain. Trimming took 0 bases from V and 2 from J, leaving 10 bases between them. The germline CDR1 and CDR2 sequences are SGHDN and FVKESK. The CDR3 is 15 residues long. The CDR3 region is CASSQEGRPNTEAFF. In DNA, the CDR3 is TGTGCCAGCAGCCAAGAAGGCAGGCCTAACACTGAAGCTTTCTTT.

The chain employs TRBV19 and TRBJ1-1; D is perhaps TRBD1 (6 bases). Germline loops: CDR1 LNHDA, CDR2 SQIVND (reference sequence). Deletions cut 3 bases from V and 7 bases from J, with 24 bases between. This CDR3 spans 17 amino acids. The CDR3 coding sequence is TGTGCCAGTAGTATGCCGGTCTTAAGGGGGAGCAGGCATGAAGCTTTCTTT. Its translation: CASSMPVLRGSRHEAFF.

In its sample, this clone was seen a few times. The chain uses TRBV19 and TRBJ1-3, with D possibly being TRBD1 (5 bases). V lost 7 bases and J 0 bases, leaving 16 bases between the germline ends. CDR3 length: 16 residues. Germline V gives CDR1 LNHDA, CDR2 SQIVND (reference sequence). CDR3 coding DNA: TGTGCCAGTAATAAAAACAGGCCGAACTCTGGAAACACCATATATTTT. Encoded protein: CASNKNRPNSGNTIYF.

The genes are TRBV5-1 and TRBJ2-3, with D perhaps TRBD2 (6 bases). V was cut by 5 bases and J by 0 bases, with 13 bases left in between. CDR3 length: 15 amino acids. The germline CDR1 and CDR2 sequences are SGHRS and YFSETQ. The CDR3 loop reads CASRLWDFSTDTQYF. DNA for the CDR3: TGCGCCAGCAGACTGTGGGACTTTAGCACAGATACGCAGTATTTT.

The chain couples TRBV7-8 to TRBJ2-7, with D maybe TRBD1 (6 bases). Trimming cost V 5 bases and J 4 bases, with 15 bases left between them. This CDR3 is 14 amino acids long. Germline lookup yields CDR1 SGHVS and CDR2 FQNEAQ. The CDR3 DNA sequence: TGTGCCAGCAGCCTCAACAGGGATGGGTACGAGCAGTACTTC. It translates to CASSLNRDGYEQYF. Supplemented by reference TRBV7-8 and TRBJ2-7, the full variable domain reads GAGVSQSPRYKVAKRGQDVALRCDPISGHVSLFWYQQALGQGPEFLTYFQNEAQLDKSGLPSDRFFAERPEGSVSTLKIQRTQQEDSAVYLCASSLNRDGYEQYFGPGTRLTVT.

This chain joins TRBV11-2 and TRBJ1-4; possibly TRBD1 for D (6 bases). Germline CDR1 and CDR2: SGHAT and FQNNGV. V lost 5 bases, J lost 4 bases, and 17 bases lay in between. This CDR3 is built from 16 residues. CDR3 sequence (DNA): TGTGCCAGCAGCCCTAGCGGGTACAGGGATAATGAAAAACTGTTTTTT. Residues: CASSPSGYRDNEKLFF.

This chain joins TRBV19 and TRBJ2-3, with TRBD1 matching 7 bases. This CDR3 contains 16 residues. Germline V gene sequence: CDR1 LNHDA, CDR2 SQIVND (reference sequence). V gave up 3 bases and J gave up 6 bases; unmatched junction bases: 12. The CDR3 loop is CASSIPSPQGSDTQYF. The CDR3, as DNA: TGTGCCAGTAGTATCCCGTCCCCACAGGGGTCGGATACGCAGTATTTT.

The gene calls are TRBV5-1 and TRBJ2-3; TRBD2 agrees at 8 bases. CDR1 is SGHRS and CDR2 is YFSETQ in the germline V gene. CDR3 size: 16 residues. V trimming: 2 bases; J trimming: 4 bases; junction bases outside the gene matches: 9. The CDR3 region is CASSFLGSGAADTQYF. Here the CDR3 DNA reads TGCGCCAGCAGCTTCTTGGGTAGCGGGGCTGCAGATACGCAGTATTTT.

The chain recombines TRBV28 with TRBJ1-2; perhaps TRBD1 as D (6 bases). CDR3 length equals 14 residues. The V and J ends lost 4 bases and 4 bases respectively, with 13 bases between them. From germline, CDR1 is MDHEN and CDR2 SYDVKM. The CDR3 loop is CASSSGQWSYGYTF. In nucleotides, the CDR3 is TGTGCCAGCAGTTCAGGACAGTGGAGCTATGGCTACACCTTC.

The V gene is TRBV5-4, the J gene TRBJ2-3, with TRBD2 matching 10 bases. Losses at the gene ends were 3 bases for V and 2 bases for J; bases not matched to a gene: 12. The germline gives CDR1 SGHNT, CDR2 YYREEE (reference sequence). CDR3 length: 18 residues. The CDR3 here is CASSSVGLARVDTDTQYF. In nucleotides, the CDR3 is TGTGCCAGCAGCTCGGTGGGACTAGCGAGGGTCGACACAGATACGCAGTATTTT.

The chain is built from TRBV5-8 and TRBJ1-4; 7 bases are shared with TRBD1. The CDR3 totals 17 residues. After removal of 5 bases from V and 1 base from J, the junction contained 11 bases not matched to a gene. Germline V gives CDR1 SGHTS, CDR2 YDEGEE. Here the CDR3 reads CASRRQGSRGTNEKLFF. The CDR3, as DNA: TGTGCCAGCAGACGACAGGGTTCTCGGGGAACTAATGAAAAACTGTTTTTT.

The chain couples TRBV12-5 to TRBJ1-2, with a possible D match to TRBD1 (6 bases). Trimming stripped 6 bases from V and 5 bases from J, with 19 bases between. This CDR3 has 15 residues. Germline-derived CDR1 and CDR2 are LGHNT and FRNRAP. This CDR3 is CASGSFSGTTYGYTF. The DNA of the CDR3 is TGTGCTAGTGGCTCCTTCTCCGGGACAACTTATGGCTACACCTTC.

The genes are TRBV30 and TRBJ2-5, with D perhaps matching TRBD2 (5 bases). Trimming removed 2 bases at V and 7 bases at J, with 17 bases between. From germline, CDR1 is GTSNPN and CDR2 SVGIG (reference sequence). This CDR3 region has 14 residues. CDR3 sequence: CAWSPPGRSGTQYF. The DNA of the CDR3 is TGTGCCTGGAGTCCTCCGGGGAGATCTGGGACCCAGTACTTC.